What follows are 20 T cell receptor beta chains derived from one specimen sequenced in a study of siplizumab effects on memory and regulatory T cells (dated by TCRdb to between 2018 and 2021). The library relied on the immunoSEQ multiplex PCR assay. TCRdb's version of the immuneACCESS table is confined to in-frame rearrangements and falls short of the full clone set. An unresolved V gene accounts for under half of the shortfall where checked; the remainder is of unknown origin. This sample has about 87,000 clones in its table, and around 90% of those were observed once. The ten most abundant clones make up 15% of the sample. The specimen was CD4+ T cells sorted from blood. The source is a human donor in good health.

This clone was seen just once. The chain recombines TRBV5-8 with TRBJ2-1, with 9 bases identical to TRBD2. The germline CDR1 and CDR2 sequences are SGHTS and YDEGEE. V dropped 2 bases and J dropped 4; count of bases not matched to a gene: 4. The CDR3 covers 15 residues. CDR3 nucleotides: TGTGCCAGCAGCTTAGTACTAGCGGGTTACAATGAGCAGTTCTTC. It specifies CASSLVLAGYNEQFF.

V gene TRBV9 combines with J gene TRBJ2-5, with 8 positions matching TRBD2. This CDR3 is 16 amino acids long. Germline V gene sequence: CDR1 SGDLS, CDR2 YYNGEE. V lost 0 bases and J lost 1; bases outside the gene matches: 5. The CDR3 DNA reads as TGTGCCAGCAGCGTAGCCCCCCGGGGGGGCCAAGAGACCCAGTACTTC. This gives the protein CASSVAPRGGQETQYF. Drawing the rest from reference TRBV9 and TRBJ2-5, the complete variable domain is DSGVTQTPKHLITATGQRVTLRCSPRSGDLSVYWYQQSLDQGLQFLIQYYNGEERAKGNILERFSAQQFPDLHSELNLSSLELGDSALYFCASSVAPRGGQETQYFGPGTRLLVL.

The chain uses TRBV10-3 and TRBJ2-1; 12 bases line up with TRBD2. The CDR3 covers 16 residues. V trimming: 4 bases; J trimming: 9 bases; junction bases outside the gene matches: 10. In germline, CDR1 is ENHRY, CDR2 SYGVKD. CDR3 residues: CAISGGLAGLLSEQFF. CDR3 nucleotide sequence: TGTGCCATCAGTGGTGGACTAGCGGGACTTTTAAGTGAGCAGTTCTTC.

This sequence joins TRBV27 and TRBJ2-1; D not certain. V lost 6 bases and J lost 0, with 12 bases in between. Germline assignment: CDR1 MNHEY and CDR2 SMNVEV (reference sequence). The CDR3 covers 15 residues. The CDR3, as DNA: TGTGCCAGCAGCTATACAGCGACCTCCTACAATGAGCAGTTCTTC. Its protein is CASSYTATSYNEQFF.

The rearrangement links TRBV5-6 to TRBJ1-5; D perhaps matches TRBD1 (6 bases). Between the trimmed V and J ends, which lost 1 base and 3 bases, there was a span of 11 bases. The CDR3 covers 15 residues. The germline CDR1 and CDR2 sequences are SGHDT and YYEEEE. Here the CDR3 DNA reads TGTGCCAGCAGCTTGTGGGGGCTCGACAATCAGCCCCAGCATTTT. This gives the protein CASSLWGLDNQPQHF.

The genes are TRBV15 and TRBJ2-7; D could derive from TRBD1 or TRBD2 (5 bases each). V was trimmed by 3 bases and J by 2 bases, leaving 11 bases between them. The length of the CDR3 is 14 residues. Germline V lookup: CDR1 LNHNV, CDR2 YYDKDF (reference sequence). The CDR3, as DNA: TGTGCCACCAGCAGGGACACTAGGACCTACGAGCAGTACTTC. Protein: CATSRDTRTYEQYF.

This chain uses TRBV5-1 with TRBJ2-2; 7 bases match TRBD1. This CDR3 is 16 amino acids long. The junction had 5 bases not matched to a gene; V was cut back by 1 base and J by 2 bases. Germline CDR1 and CDR2: SGHRS and YFSETQ. CDR3 coding DNA: TGCGCCAGCAGCTTGATAGGACAGGAAAACACCGGGGAGCTGTTTTTT. Protein product: CASSLIGQENTGELFF.

The chain is built from TRBV6-5 and TRBJ2-5, with D maybe TRBD1 (6 bases). In germline, CDR1 is MNHEY, CDR2 SVGAGI. V was pared by 8 bases and J by 1 base, with 14 bases between. This CDR3 has 14 amino acids. CDR3: CASGSRQAQETQYF. In DNA, the CDR3 is TGTGCCAGCGGATCGCGACAGGCCCAAGAGACCCAGTACTTC.

CDR3 sequence reads: CASSLGGGYQPQHF. As DNA, the CDR3 is TGTGCCAGCAGCCTCGGCGGGGGCTATCAGCCCCAGCATTTT. The rearrangement uses TRBV7-8 and TRBJ1-5; weak D call: TRBD1 (6 bases). This CDR3 is 14 amino acids long. Germline lookup yields CDR1 SGHVS and CDR2 FQNEAQ. Trimming took off 5 bases at V and 5 bases at J, with 13 bases between the two ends. The full variable domain, in which reference TRBV7-8 and TRBJ1-5 provide the parts outside the CDR3, is GAGVSQSPRYKVAKRGQDVALRCDPISGHVSLFWYQQALGQGPEFLTYFQNEAQLDKSGLPSDRFFAERPEGSVSTLKIQRTQQEDSAVYLCASSLGGGYQPQHFGDGTRLSIL.

The J gene is TRBJ1-2, the V gene TRBV4-2; D is possibly TRBD1 (5 bases). The V end lost 2 bases, the J end lost 4 bases, and 11 bases lay between the germline ends. This CDR3 spans 14 amino acids. Germline assignment: CDR1 LGHNA and CDR2 YNFKEQ. In DNA form, the CDR3 reads TGTGCCAGCAGCCAACCGGACAAACCCTATGGCTACACCTTC. Amino acid sequence: CASSQPDKPYGYTF.

This chain uses TRBV5-1 with TRBJ1-3; D is unresolved. The germline CDR1 and CDR2 sequences are SGHRS and YFSETQ. This CDR3 is 14 amino acids long. V gave up 0 bases and J gave up 0 bases, with 4 bases separating them. The CDR3, as DNA: TGCGCCAGCAGCTTGGACTACTCTGGAAACACCATATATTTT. Encoded protein: CASSLDYSGNTIYF.

This sequence joins TRBV29-1 and TRBJ2-3, with D hard to call. The CDR3 is made up of 12 amino acids. V shed 6 bases and J shed 6 bases, with 13 bases lying between them. The germline V gene has CDR1 SQVTM and CDR2 ANQGSEA. CDR3 in amino acids: CSVLSGEDTQYF. CDR3 nucleotide sequence: TGCAGCGTGTTATCTGGCGAGGATACGCAGTATTTT.

The chain carries TRBV27 and TRBJ2-2; no reliable D call. The CDR3 totals 11 residues. Germline CDR1 and CDR2: MNHEY and SMNVEV (reference sequence). Trimming removed 0 bases at V and 7 bases at J, with 0 bases between. The CDR3 DNA reads as TGTGCCAGCAGTTTATCCGGGGAGCTGTTTTTT. Its protein product is CASSLSGELFF.

V is TRBV25-1 and J is TRBJ2-7; D is possibly TRBD1 (5 bases). The CDR3 has 12 amino acids. Germline CDR1 MGHDK, CDR2 SYGVNS. Trimming pared 6 bases from V and 0 bases from J, leaving 6 bases between. CDR3 sequence (DNA): TGTGCCAGCAGGGACACCTCCTACGAGCAGTACTTC. This translates into CASRDTSYEQYF.

The gene calls are TRBV19 and TRBJ2-3; 12 nucleotides line up with TRBD2. Unmatched junction bases numbered 11, after V lost 7 bases and J lost 0 bases. Germline CDR1 LNHDA, CDR2 SQIVND (reference sequence). The CDR3 has 18 residues. The CDR3 sequence is CASKRSSGRAQSTDTQYF. The CDR3 DNA sequence: TGTGCCAGTAAACGGTCTAGCGGGAGGGCACAGAGCACAGATACGCAGTATTTT.

This clone was counted between two and nine times. The chain carries TRBV2 and TRBJ2-2; D may match TRBD1 or TRBD2 (6 bases each). There are 15 residues in the CDR3. The germline CDR1 and CDR2 sequences are SNHLY and FYNNEI. V gave up 9 bases and J gave up 5 bases, with 19 bases separating them. The DNA for the CDR3 is TGTGCCAGTGAAAAGGGGGGCAGGAGGACCGGGGAGCTGTTTTTT. It codes for CASEKGGRRTGELFF.

The V gene is TRBV29-1, the J gene TRBJ2-1; D is perhaps TRBD2 (6 bases). CDR3 length: 13 amino acids. Germline V gene lookup returns CDR1 SQVTM and CDR2 ANQGSEA. Trimming took off 1 base at V and 8 bases at J, with 12 bases between the two ends. CDR3 amino acids: CSVEVRGTHEQFF. CDR3 sequence (DNA): TGCAGCGTTGAAGTTCGAGGGACTCATGAGCAGTTCTTC.

The V and J genes are TRBV2 and TRBJ1-1; tentative D call: TRBD1 (6 bases). CDR3 length equals 16 residues. In germline, CDR1 is SNHLY, CDR2 FYNNEI. Deletions cut 7 bases from V and 3 bases from J, with 21 bases between. The CDR3 is CASKMNRVMGDTEAFF. The CDR3 bases are TGTGCCAGCAAGATGAACAGGGTGATGGGGGACACTGAAGCTTTCTTT.

The gene calls are TRBV19 and TRBJ2-1, with D possibly being TRBD1 (5 bases). V was trimmed by 9 bases and J by 0 bases, leaving 9 bases between them. This CDR3 has 13 amino acids. CDR1 LNHDA and CDR2 SQIVND come from the germline V gene (reference sequence). CDR3 in DNA: TGTGCCAGCGGACACTACTCCTACAATGAGCAGTTCTTC. Its translation: CASGHYSYNEQFF.

This chain links TRBV6-1 with TRBJ1-1; D may be TRBD1 (5 bases). CDR3 size: 14 residues. Trimming removed 7 bases at V and 3 bases at J, with 15 bases between. Germline loops: CDR1 MNHNS, CDR2 SASEGT. CDR3 in amino acids: CASILDRLYTEAFF. The CDR3 DNA reads TGTGCCAGCATCCTCGACAGACTATACACTGAAGCTTTCTTT.